The T cell receptor (beta chain) under discussion was sequenced for a study of T cell repertoires in cytomegalovirus infection. Study-level information: Public signatures in TCR beta pointed to CMV infection and matching HLA type. Study observations and caveats: Clonotypes of TCR beta that were HLA-C-restricted and CMV-specific dominated the ex vivo response. Adding up the frequency of public TCR beta families identified people who carried CMV plus the relevant HLA.

With 1 base removed from V and 1 base from J, the gap between germline ends came to 8 bases. CDR1 is SGHTA, CDR2 FQGNSA, per germline. The CDR3 is 14 amino acids. One entry per CDR3 protein results from TCRdb running MiXCR on the reads. The profile shows just under 550,000 distinct CDR3 sequences, more than 25% of them singletons. This clonotype has a count of ten or more. Its target is unknown. Sequenced input: PBMCs. V and J are TRBV7-2 and TRBJ2-7; D possibly uses TRBD1 or TRBD2 (5 bases each). The clonotype comes from a human donor in good health (CMV status not recorded). Some clones in this sample may be carry-over from other donors' samples. Here the CDR3 reads CASSLGWGSYEQYF. The CDR3 bases are TGTGCCAGCAGCTTAGGATGGGGGTCCTACGAGCAGTACTTC.